This T cell receptor (beta chain) was recorded in a study of T cells in Graves' hyperthyroidism and ophthalmopathy. Amplification yielded TCR beta CDR3 regions, with RNA transcripts as the source. Using the HTBI primer set, a first-round RT-PCR was run on the TCR CDR3. In TCRdb, the multiplex PCR reads were re-called with MiXCR into one record per CDR3 protein. The sample yields fewer than 900,000 distinct CDR3 sequences, about 19% seen once. The V gene's germline CDR1 is MNHNS and CDR2 SASEGT. V dropped 7 bases and J dropped 4 bases, with 16 bases sitting between them. The CDR3 spans 14 residues. This sequence originates from a woman aged 50 to 60 with Graves' hyperthyroidism that later progressed to Graves' ophthalmopathy. Sequencing used blood. This chain links TRBV6-1 with TRBJ1-2; TRBD1 is a possible D gene (5 bases). For the CDR3, the DNA is TGTGCCAGCAATGGATTCAGGGATGGCTATGGCTACACCTTC. This codes for CASNGFRDGYGYTF.